This entry describes one T cell receptor beta chain. The antigen remains undetermined. A much larger clone lies one base from this, so it may be a read error. These data are taken from a study of molecular identifiers for immune sequencing clone quantification. Listed TCR primers and previously described methods were used for bulk TCR libraries. TCRdb used MiXCR to reprocess the PCR reads, holding one entry per CDR3 protein. There are nearly 650,000 distinct CDR3 sequences in the sample; roughly 25% occur only once, and roughly 0.83% lies in the top ten. Broader study findings: Underestimated sizes of highly expanded clones could result from identical TCR molecules that share a barcode. Spiked Jurkat TCR RNA from one cell was reportedly detectable among fewer than 1.3 million naive cells.

The CDR3 contains 14 residues. Germline V gene sequence: CDR1 MNHEY, CDR2 SVGAGI. The sequenced sample was naive CD8+ T cells from blood, with Jurkat cell RNA spiked in. Subset: FACS-sorted CD8+CD4-CCR7+CD45RA+ naive T cells. This clonotype was sampled from a human donor in good health. Some libraries in this study had Jurkat cell RNA spiked in. The J gene is TRBJ1-1, the V gene TRBV6-5; D not resolved. CDR3 residues: CASSYAYMNTEASF. CDR3 nucleotides: TGTGCCAGCAGTTACGCATACATGAACACTGAAGCTTCCTTT.